This TCR beta chain was sequenced for a study of Graves' ophthalmopathy and Graves' hyperthyroidism. Researchers took RNA transcripts and amplified TCR beta CDR3 regions from them. The workflow started with a first-round RT-PCR run with HTBI primers and then moved on to a second-round multiplex PCR. TCRdb used MiXCR to reprocess the multiplex PCR reads, holding one entry per CDR3 protein. The table includes 600,000 to 950,000 distinct CDR3 sequences, approximately 40% detected once. Concerning this clonotype itself: Its target is unknown.

V lost 6 bases and J lost 3, with 12 bases in between. This CDR3 has 14 residues. Notes on the study in general: Most thyroid-expanded clonotypes exceeding 0.001 frequency were also found in blood. The study's model predicted ophthalmopathy progression at 70% to 71% sensitivity and 72% to 85% specificity.

The sequence was collected from an adult man with Graves' ophthalmopathy. This chain links TRBV12-3 or TRBV12-4 with TRBJ1-5, with D tentatively TRBD1 (6 bases). The sequencing input was peripheral blood. CDR3 coding DNA: TGTGCCAGCAGGCCGCACAGGGACAATCAGCCCCAGCATTTT. Its protein product is CASRPHRDNQPQHF.